Only a few counts were recorded for the clone carrying this T cell receptor beta chain. MiXCR, applied by TCRdb to the 5' RACE reads, yields one record per CDR3 protein. The sample carries about 80,000 distinct CDR3 sequences, less than 5.5% recorded once. There are 16 residues in the CDR3. Germline loops: CDR1 SGHTA, CDR2 FQGNSA. V lost 3 bases to trimming and J lost 8 bases, with 22 bases between them. The data belong to a study of early T cells in non-severe SARS-CoV-2 infection. In the study overall: Chains stayed unpaired after sequencing of bulk RNA from unsorted whole blood.

The chain carries TRBV7-2 and TRBJ1-2; the D gene is possibly TRBD1 (5 bases). Sample: whole blood, taken at baseline. The sequence came from an adult who was a healthcare worker with PCR-confirmed SARS-CoV-2 infection or an uninfected control (not recorded which). CDR3 coding DNA: TGTGCCAGCAGCTTGGGAACAGGTTCCTTCCAGGGCGGCTACACCTTC. Protein sequence: CASSLGTGSFQGGYTF.